This TCR beta chain is drawn from a study of cytomegalovirus exposure and HLA in healthy donors. Whole-study results and caveats: Earlier analysis yielded a pattern in which most TCR beta V segments were productive about 90% or about 30% of the time.

The CDR3 contains 15 residues. V lost 8 bases and J lost 7; bases outside the gene matches: 5. Per the germline V gene, CDR1 is LGHNT and CDR2 is FRNRAP. Amplification used 60 Vbeta primers and 13 Jbeta primers. TCRdb's copy holds only in-frame clones and misses some; the assay was immunoSEQ multiplex PCR. The sample holds some 160,000 clones; around 84% are singletons and the top ten take approximately 1.9%. Details on this clone: Its specificity is unknown.

The chain is built from TRBV12-5 and TRBJ2-1; 16 nucleotides agree with TRBD2. The clonotype was recovered from a man younger than 35 in good health and CMV-seronegative. The material sequenced was PBMCs. CDR3 sequence reads: CASTSGLAGGNEQFF. CDR3 sequence (DNA): TGTGCTAGTACGTCGGGACTAGCGGGAGGGAATGAGCAGTTCTTC.